One TCR beta chain is described in this entry. In its sample, this clone was seen a few times. Its antigen is unknown. The input lacks base qualities; no much larger clone sits a single base away. The data stem from a study of beta chain features in type 1 diabetes (dated by TCRdb to the late 2010s). Some background on the complete study: Patients and healthy donors did not differ in mean age, gender distribution, total cell number or subset yield. A total of 85 million to 140 million sorted cells were examined across all samples, and a strong correlation was observed between cell number per subset and RNA yield. In the study, TCRB repertoires of sorted circulating CD4+ T cell subsets from recently diagnosed type 1 diabetes patients were compared with those of matched healthy donors. Regulatory and stem cell-like memory subsets were obtained from only 8 patients and roughly 8 healthy donors, while naive and central memory subsets were obtained from all 28 donors. The full study reports these points: HLA sub-analyses involved small numbers of individuals, so any influence of HLA type on TCRB rearrangement remained unresolved. Naive, central memory and regulatory TCRB repertoires appeared to be more similar among patients than among healthy donors. Because cDNA was sequenced instead of genomic DNA, activated cells with high expression could be over-represented, although the groups did not differ in activation or CD3 levels. In all four CD4+ subsets, TCRB CDR3 length was moderately but significantly shorter in type 1 diabetes patients. At VDJ recombination sites, type 1 diabetes patients had fewer insertions and more deleted nucleotides, which implies abnormalities in thymic rearrangement. Shorter templates might have been favored by PCR, but patient and control samples were amplified and corrected together, so both groups would have been affected equally by any skew.

The germline V gene specifies MDHEN as CDR1 and SYDVKM as CDR2. The germline ends are 11 bases apart after V is trimmed by 3 bases and J by 6 bases. The CDR3 covers 14 residues, taking in both the cysteine and the phenylalanine. Kept here is only the CDR3 DNA, which spans 42 bases and is read in frame from base 1. From each donor, a single peripheral blood sample of 95 to 150 mL on average was drawn into heparinised tubes. Using a panel that included CD45RO, CCR7, CD25, CD127, CD95 and CD27, naive, central memory, regulatory and stem cell-like memory CD4+ T cells were sorted on a BD FACSAria II. Every sorted population had a purity above 95%. PBMCs were isolated right away by Lymphoprep density gradient centrifugation and were stained directly, without culture. So that batch effects would be minimized, each experiment stained and sorted samples in pairs, pairing one healthy donor with one patient.

All of the isolated RNA was reverse transcribed with the High Capacity cDNA Reverse Transcription Kit, so expressed TCRB transcripts were sequenced. Deep immunoSEQ sequencing was performed on naive, central memory and regulatory T cell samples, with an average of roughly 3.3 million total reads per sample. Sorted cells were lysed in RLT buffer and RNA was extracted with DNase-treated RNeasy Micro or Mini kits, depending on cell number. To prevent cross-contamination, each cell subset was processed individually, whereas patient and healthy donor samples were processed jointly. The immunoSEQ multiplex PCR was used to amplify TCRB sequences from cDNA, generating 87-bp fragments that spanned the CDR3 region. The amplicons were sequenced using the Illumina HiSeq platform. Per the original workflow: PCR bias was corrected computationally using synthetic template baselines, and reads within Hamming distance 2 were collapsed, with unmergeable singletons discarded. By aligning reads against IMGT, V, D and J genes, CDR3 length, and insertions or deletions at six rearrangement sites were assigned. Within each subset, clonotype counts were normalized to sorted cell number, and only after that were true diversity and Gini coefficients computed with the tcR R package. The overlap coefficient, calculated on TCRB nucleotide sequences, was used to measure repertoire sharing. This is the immuneACCESS table as TCRdb keeps it, with only in-frame sequences that have V and J called. A part of the clones is gone; compared with another copy, unresolved V genes explain less than half, and the rest is unexplained. V, J and clone size are those of that table, while D and trimming were read from the DNA. In this sample the table shows hundreds of thousands of clones, approximately 8.2% of which occur a single time. The ten top clones hold approximately 0.44% of the sample.

The origin of this receptor is a woman under 30 in good health. The rearranged chain carries TRBV28 and TRBJ1-4; the D segment cannot be called with confidence. The sample comprised central memory CD4+ T cells from blood. At the DNA level, the sequence is TGTGCCAGCAGTTTCCGGGGTGGGGATGAAAAACTGTTTTTT. Its amino acids are CASSFRGGDEKLFF.